Each of the 21 T cell receptor beta chains below was sequenced from the same sample in a study of shared clonotypes between healthy human individuals. The protocol was immunoSEQ multiplex PCR, while the TCRdb copy is restricted to in-frame clones and leaves out a portion. The sample records some 2.4 million clones, 93% being singletons. Material for sequencing was naive CD4+ T cells from PBMCs. This sample's subset: CD45RA+ positively selected. These receptors were obtained from a young man in good health. Some clones in this sample may be carry-over from other donors' samples.

V gene TRBV5-1 combines with J gene TRBJ2-3, with D perhaps given as TRBD1 or TRBD2 (5 bases each). Germline CDR1 and CDR2: SGHRS and YFSETQ. Between the trimmed V and J ends, which lost 4 bases and 1 base, there was a span of 16 bases. This CDR3 is 16 amino acids long. The CDR3 here is CASSKGLEQGTDTQYF. The CDR3 DNA follows: TGCGCCAGCAGCAAAGGACTGGAACAGGGCACAGATACGCAGTATTTT.

To note about this clone: The sample holds other DNA sequences that translate to the same CDR3. CDR3: CASSLDSLNTEAFF. The CDR3 DNA is TGCGCCAGCAGCTTGGACAGTCTGAACACTGAAGCTTTCTTT. The gene calls are TRBV5-1 and TRBJ1-1; D uncertain. CDR1 and CDR2 from the germline V gene are SGHRS and YFSETQ. Trimming stripped 0 bases from V and 0 bases from J, with 6 bases between. This CDR3 region has 14 residues. The full variable domain, in which reference TRBV5-1 and TRBJ1-1 provide the parts outside the CDR3, is KAGVTQTPRYLIKTRGQQVTLSCSPISGHRSVSWYQQTPGQGLQFLFEYFSETQRNKGNFPGRFSGRQFSNSRSEMNVSTLELGDSALYLCASSLDSLNTEAFFGQGTRLTVV.

A remark on this clone: Mismatch with germline at one junction end may stem from a read error. This rearrangement joins TRBV7-9 to TRBJ2-2; tentative D call: TRBD2 (6 bases). In germline, CDR1 is SEHNR, CDR2 FQNEAQ (reference sequence). The CDR3 consists of 16 residues. The CDR3 bases are TGTGCCAGCAGCGCGTCGTACAGCGCGAACACCGGGGGGCTGTTTTTT. Translated: CASSASYSANTGGLFF.

The genes are TRBV6-5 and TRBJ2-6, with D maybe TRBD1 (5 bases). Trimming took off 6 bases at V and 1 base at J, with 10 bases between the two ends. Per germline, CDR1 MNHEY and CDR2 SVGAGI. The CDR3 covers 15 residues. CDR3 loop: CASSLTASGANVLTF. DNA of the CDR3: TGTGCCAGCAGCTTGACAGCTTCTGGGGCCAACGTCCTGACTTTC.

This rearrangement joins TRBV27 to TRBJ2-1, with D possibly matching TRBD2 (7 bases). The CDR3 spans 14 residues. Trimming shortened V by 4 bases and J by 8 bases, and 15 bases separated the two germline ends. Germline CDR1 and CDR2: MNHEY and SMNVEV (reference sequence). The CDR3 DNA reads TGTGCCAGCAGTTCCGGAGGGGGGGCAGATGAGCAGTTCTTC. Protein sequence: CASSSGGGADEQFF.

V and J are TRBV30 and TRBJ1-2, with a possible D match to TRBD1 (6 bases). Germline V gives CDR1 GTSNPN, CDR2 SVGIG (reference sequence). CDR3 length equals 15 residues. V shed 2 bases and J shed 7 bases, with 20 bases lying between them. The CDR3 spells CAWSIRRGGDGGYTF. The CDR3 DNA sequence: TGTGCCTGGAGTATTCGCCGTGGGGGCGACGGTGGCTACACCTTC.

The V call is TRBV5-5, the J call TRBJ2-7; D is uncertain. The CDR3 is 11 amino acids. Germline V lookup: CDR1 SGHKS, CDR2 YYEKEE (reference sequence). The V and J ends lost 3 bases and 7 bases respectively, with 8 bases between them. CDR3 region: CASSSWEEQYF. The CDR3 DNA sequence: TGTGCCAGCAGCTCGTGGGAAGAGCAGTACTTC. Drawing the rest from reference TRBV5-5 and TRBJ2-7, the complete variable domain is DAGVTQSPTHLIKTRGQQVTLRCSPISGHKSVSWYQQVLGQGPQFIFQYYEKEERGRGNFPDRFSARQFPNYSSELNVNALLLGDSALYLCASSSWEEQYFGPGTRLTVT.

V is TRBV30 and J is TRBJ1-2; D is unresolved. Germline assignment: CDR1 GTSNPN and CDR2 SVGIG (reference sequence). This CDR3 is built from 13 residues. Trimming cost V 0 bases and J 8 bases, with 13 bases left between them. The CDR3 sequence is CAWSVSLQGGYTF. CDR3 nucleotides: TGTGCCTGGAGTGTTAGCCTACAAGGAGGCTACACCTTC.

V is TRBV19 and J is TRBJ1-2; TRBD1 matches at 11 bases. This CDR3 comprises 14 residues. Germline-derived CDR1 and CDR2 are LNHDA and SQIVND (reference sequence). The V and J ends lost 5 bases and 6 bases, in that order; junction bases with no gene match: 5. The CDR3 coding sequence is TGTGCCAGTAGTCCGTGGACAGGGGGCGATGGCTACACCTTC. Translation: CASSPWTGGDGYTF.

CDR3 amino acids: CASSDFLQGLGETQYF. The CDR3 nucleotides are TGTGCCAGCAGTGACTTCCTACAGGGGCTCGGAGAGACCCAGTACTTC. The chain recombines TRBV6-1 with TRBJ2-5, with 7 bases fitting TRBD1. This CDR3 is 16 amino acids long. The V gene end was trimmed by 3 bases and the J gene end by 4 bases; junction bases not matched to a gene: 11. CDR1 and CDR2 from the germline V gene are MNHNS and SASEGT.

Comment on this clone: Other DNA sequences of this sample code for an identical CDR3. The rearrangement uses TRBV5-1 and TRBJ2-7; 12 bases agree with TRBD2. Germline values: CDR1 SGHRS, CDR2 YFSETQ. CDR3 length: 15 amino acids. The V segment lost 3 bases and the J segment 4 bases; nucleotides outside the gene matches: 5. CDR3 sequence: CASSSQGLAGYEQYF. In DNA form, the CDR3 reads TGCGCCAGCAGCTCCCAAGGACTAGCGGGATACGAGCAGTACTTC.

The rearrangement links TRBV28 to TRBJ1-4; D is uncertain. The CDR3 is 15 amino acids. Trimming removed 4 bases at V and 0 bases at J, with 9 bases between. Per the germline V gene, CDR1 is MDHEN and CDR2 is SYDVKM. The CDR3 DNA reads as TGTGCCAGCAGTTCCAGTCGTACAACTAATGAAAAACTGTTTTTT. It translates to CASSSSRTTNEKLFF.

The chain employs TRBV7-2 and TRBJ2-5; no clear D. The V end lost 4 bases, the J end lost 2 bases, and 8 bases lay between the germline ends. CDR1 and CDR2 (germline): SGHTA, FQGNSA. The CDR3 length is 13 residues. The CDR3 DNA reads as TGTGCCAGCAGCTCCGGACCGCAAGAGACCCAGTACTTC. Its translation: CASSSGPQETQYF.

The gene calls are TRBV28 and TRBJ2-2; D might be TRBD1 (6 bases). Per germline, CDR1 MDHEN and CDR2 SYDVKM. There are 15 residues in the CDR3. Trimming stripped 5 bases from V and 6 bases from J, with 16 bases between. The chain's CDR3 is CASSNYRARPGELFF. The DNA of the CDR3 is TGTGCCAGCAGTAATTACAGGGCCCGTCCCGGGGAGCTGTTTTTT.

The chain employs TRBV28 and TRBJ2-1; D not resolved. The length of the CDR3 is 14 residues. Germline lookup yields CDR1 MDHEN and CDR2 SYDVKM. Trimming took off 6 bases at V and 0 bases at J, with 9 bases between the two ends. The CDR3: CASSADSSYNEQFF. The CDR3, as DNA: TGTGCCAGCAGCGCGGATAGCTCCTACAATGAGCAGTTCTTC.

The rearrangement joins TRBV5-1 to TRBJ2-5; 9 positions match TRBD1. Losses at the gene ends were 4 bases for V and 7 bases for J; bases not matched to a gene: 8. This CDR3 has 14 amino acids. Germline V gives CDR1 SGHRS, CDR2 YFSETQ. The CDR3 is CASSIGTGMGTQYF. The DNA of the CDR3 is TGCGCCAGCAGCATAGGGACAGGGATGGGGACCCAGTACTTC.

Only a few counts were recorded for this clone. V is TRBV7-9 and J is TRBJ1-1, with unresolved D. CDR3 length: 14 amino acids. V was trimmed by 1 base and J by 7 bases, leaving 13 bases between them. Germline V lookup: CDR1 SEHNR, CDR2 FQNEAQ (reference sequence). The CDR3 region has the DNA TGTGCCAGCAGCTTAGGGGTCGGGGTAGTTGAAGCTTTCTTT. Its protein is CASSLGVGVVEAFF. The variable domain in full, completed from reference TRBV7-9 and TRBJ1-1, reads DTGVSQNPRHKITKRGQNVTFRCDPISEHNRLYWYRQTLGQGPEFLTYFQNEAQLEKSRLLSDRFSAERPKGSFSTLEIQRTEQGDSAMYLCASSLGVGVVEAFFGQGTRLTVV.

The CDR3 here is CASGDPATNEQFF. CDR3 DNA sequence: TGCGCCAGCGGGGACCCGGCTACGAATGAGCAGTTCTTC. The rearrangement links TRBV5-1 to TRBJ2-1; D assignment may be TRBD1 or TRBD2 (5 bases each). CDR3 length equals 13 residues. Germline V lookup: CDR1 SGHRS, CDR2 YFSETQ. V was clipped by 7 bases and J by 7 bases, with 15 bases between them.

This chain joins TRBV7-2 and TRBJ1-3; D is unresolved. Trimming left V 1 base short and J 2 bases short, with 9 bases between. Germline V gene sequence: CDR1 SGHTA, CDR2 FQGNSA. The CDR3 is 15 residues long. The CDR3 protein is CASSLVPVAGNTIYF. The CDR3, as DNA: TGTGCCAGCAGCTTAGTGCCAGTGGCTGGAAACACCATATATTTT. Complete variable domain (other parts from reference TRBV7-2 and TRBJ1-3): GAGVSQSPSNKVTEKGKDVELRCDPISGHTALYWYRQSLGQGLEFLIYFQGNSAPDKSGLPSDRFSAERTGGSVSTLTIQRTQQEDSAVYLCASSLVPVAGNTIYFGEGSWLTVV.

CDR3 sequence (DNA): TGTGCCAGTAGTATCGTTGGACAGGGTAGAGATACGCAGTATTTT. The encoded protein is CASSIVGQGRDTQYF. The chain couples TRBV19 to TRBJ2-3, with 8 bases fitting TRBD1. CDR3 size: 15 residues. CDR1 is LNHDA and CDR2 is SQIVND in the germline V gene (reference sequence). The ends lost 3 bases at V and 5 bases at J; junction bases unmatched: 7. Filled out from reference TRBV19 and TRBJ2-3, the complete variable domain reads DGGITQSPKYLFRKEGQNVTLSCEQNLNHDAMYWYRQDPGQGLRLIYYSQIVNDFQKGDIAEGYSVSREKKESFPLTVTSAQKNPTAFYLCASSIVGQGRDTQYFGPGTRLTVL.

The chain uses TRBV7-2 and TRBJ2-1; possibly TRBD2 for D (5 bases). This CDR3 region has 12 residues. Germline CDR1 and CDR2: SGHTA and FQGNSA. V gave up 6 bases and J gave up 11 bases, with 14 bases separating them. The CDR3 DNA reads as TGTGCCAGCAGTCCCCCGGGGAGAAAGCAGTTCTTC. Translating it yields CASSPPGRKQFF.